This T cell receptor (beta chain) stems from a study of cytomegalovirus exposure and HLA in healthy donors (dated by TCRdb to 2016 to 2017). Study-wide context: An earlier analysis of some 600 of the donors reported 276 Gb of sequence data and 117 million unique TCR beta sequences obtained from some 170 million T cells. Of the roughly 400 genotyped donors, around 81% fell in the genetic ancestry cluster associated with self-reported Caucasian donors. In a later genetic analysis, genome-wide SNP genotypes for about 60% of the 666 donors were used, and that subset was treated as a discovery cohort. Donor age, sex, ethnicity and CMV serostatus were collected together with the repertoire data. The study combined high-throughput TCR immunosequencing, statistical association of individual TCRs with disease status, and machine learning to predict cytomegalovirus infection status. The study aimed to test whether signatures of past pathogen exposure could be identified by cataloging public T cell receptors. The study used immunosequencing to profile the T cell repertoires of under 700 subjects and linked those repertoires to cytomegalovirus serostatus. Four or five DR-DQ haplotypes were handled as single units for association and clustering because linkage in the cohort was strong. Approximately 300 gigabases of sequencing data and around 90 million unique TCR sequences made up an early release that covered some 640 HLA-typed donors. Every repertoire in the discovery cohort had been generated on one and the same sequencing platform. The number of donors typed differed by locus, with about 629-630 for A, B, C, DRB1 and DQB1, 522 for DQA1, under 610 for DPA1, and some 450 for DPB1. Rather than drawing on any new phenotypic data, the later analysis identified candidate immune exposures from TCR beta sequences and the way those sequences occurred across donors. On average, over 200,000 unique TCR beta nucleotide sequences were sequenced per donor among more than 350 genotyped donors of the cohort, with around 19% of those sequences being non-productive. A later analysis re-analyzed previously published TCR beta repertoires from roughly 690 donors and added high-resolution HLA genotyping to study TCR occurrence patterns. HLA typing included class I and class II loci at four-digit resolution. An earlier analysis of around 640 of the donors used high-throughput TCR beta sequencing to judge whether each TCR beta V gene segment behaved as functional or pseudogenic. Besides the first cohort of approximately 710 subjects, a separate validation cohort made up of over 95 different subjects was used.

The germline V gene supplies CDR1 SGHVS and CDR2 FQNEAQ. From cysteine to phenylalanine, the CDR3 is 14 amino acids long. CDR3 DNA is the only sequence kept; it has 42 bases, read in frame from the first base. V was cut back by 3 bases and J by 5 bases, leaving a gap of 13 bases between them. Library creation used the immunoSEQ multiplex PCR assay. The multiplex PCR relied on a mix of 60 forward primers for TCR Vbeta segments and 13 reverse primers for TCR Jbeta segments. A multiplex PCR assay on genomic DNA amplified the CDR3 region of rearranged TCR beta genes. The Illumina HiSeq System was used to sequence the amplified TCR beta libraries as 87-base-pair reads. The original methods were these. A later analysis counted about 80 million unique TCR beta chains across the 550 to 700 repertoires, and 10 million to 11 million of these chains were shared by at least two donors. Raw reads were error-corrected and collapsed into unique sequences with a nearest-neighbor algorithm that merged closely related sequences to remove PCR and sequencing errors. Alignment of CDR3 sequences to IMGT reference sequences was used to assign V, D and J gene segments. For a sequence to be retained, a match of at least six nucleotides was required to both a V gene segment and a J gene segment. Rearrangements were called productive when the CDR3 lacked stop codons and stayed in frame with V and J; all others were non-productive. Following IMGT convention, CDR3 was defined as the stretch from the second conserved V-encoded cysteine to the conserved J-encoded phenylalanine. Sequences without an unambiguous match to a single V gene segment were excluded from the earlier analysis of about 600 of the donors. In an earlier analysis of around 590 of the donors, a V segment was called functional when productive rearrangements were above 56.7%, and segregating when the standard deviation between donors exceeded 5%. To diagnose cytomegalovirus status from the catalog of TCR beta chain sequences, a statistical classification framework was built. In a later analysis, TCR nucleotide sequences were compared against IMGT/GENE-DB human TR gene sequences so that V and J genes could be assigned. A later analysis assigned CDR3 sequences and most-parsimonious VDJ recombination scenarios with the TCRdist pipeline. A later analysis defined each TCR beta chain by its CDR3 amino acid sequence plus V-gene family, and excluded reads lacking a unique V-gene family. In a later analysis, around 600 highly shared, low-generation-probability nucleotide sequences were removed to address suspected cross-contamination and a sequencing artifact. In a later analysis, a clonal expansion index was calculated for each public chain from normalized within-repertoire ranks of inferred template counts. In a later analysis, generation probabilities were computed with a VDJ recombination model fitted to out-of-frame rearrangements, and the resulting probabilities were checked against IGoR. Hypergeometric tests were used in a later analysis to score TCR-TCR, TCR-HLA and TCR-CMV co-occurrence, with a repertoire-size bias correction applied to the TCR pairs. A later analysis estimated false discovery rates by permuting HLA or CMV assignments 20 times. In a later analysis, co-occurring TCRs were grouped using DBSCAN, with TCRdist sequence similarity added in when clustering inside HLA-allele-positive subsets. Repertoires with fewer than 30,000 or more than 120,000 public chains were left out of co-occurrence clustering, as were a handful of repertoires with anomalous nucleotide sharing. The clones in this table, taken by TCRdb from immuneACCESS, are in-frame only. Not every clone is retained; where verified, under half of the shortfall comes from an unresolved V gene, and the cause of the rest is unknown. The V and J calls and clone size come from that table; D and trimming were worked out from the DNA. The sample records approximately 160,000 clones, roughly three quarters of which are singletons. In total, the top ten clones hold 6% to 8% of the sample.

The cohort consisted of 600 or so healthy bone marrow donors. At the time of sampling, every cohort member was nominally healthy, though immune exposures that went unrecorded were likely present. The donor was CMV seropositive and belonged to the group of some 290 seropositive cohort members. Every donor gave a peripheral blood sample, and the peripheral blood mononuclear cells from that sample were used for TCR beta sequencing. The Qiagen DNeasy Blood Extraction Kit was used to extract genomic DNA from the blood cell samples. The paper as a whole reports these results and caveats: Some IMGT-functional V segments, including TRBV6-2 and TRBV6-3, could not be told apart with the 87-base-pair reads, so those segments were excluded. Compared with the roughly 600-donor mean, donors in an Asian-associated ancestry cluster had fewer N-insertions in productive TCRs, according to a later genetic analysis. The classifier was reported to diagnose cytomegalovirus status with high specificity and sensitivity in both the original cohort and the validation cohort. About 15 rarely observed V segments, including chromosome 9 orphons, were excluded from the earlier analysis of some 590 of the donors because counts were too low. In this cohort, only TCR beta chains were sequenced, and detectable features were limited by the absence of alpha or paired-chain data. According to a later analysis, parvovirus B19, influenza, CMV and Epstein-Barr virus appeared linked to several top co-occurrence clusters. When HLA alleles, especially DR and DQ, strongly co-occurred, attributing TCR associations to individual alleles was difficult. A further reported finding was that TCR beta sequences accurately predicted the HLA-A and HLA-B alleles for most subjects in the first cohort. Linkage disequilibrium might explain the correlated functional status among segregating V segments, but an unknown experimental factor could not be ruled out. Presence/absence analyses assumed roughly uniform sequencing depth across donors, an assumption that may not hold. Most CMV-associated TCR beta chains appeared to be HLA-restricted in a later analysis, and the HLA associations seemed to be driven largely by CMV exposure. Broadly in line with IMGT annotations, most TCR beta V segments showed up in productive rearrangements about 87% or about 30% of the time in an earlier analysis of 587 of the donors. A total of 164 TCR beta chains were listed by the study as associated with cytomegalovirus. At a false discovery rate of 0.05, a later analysis linked 15,000 to 20,000 TCR beta sequences to specific HLA alleles. A group of highly shared sequence variants was considered likely to be a technical artifact of the sequencing pipeline. In a later genetic analysis, a missense DCLRE1C variant was associated with V-gene and J-gene trimming of TCR beta chains, and the association was replicated in an independent cohort. Because some donors lacked HLA typing at each locus, the association tests relied only on the typed subset. Across donors, most TCR sequences were observed very rarely, whereas some public TCRs were present in many individuals. Immune exposure information for the cohort was limited to CMV serostatus. A later analysis found that HLA-associated TCR beta chains were more clonally expanded and had lower generation probabilities than equally common non-associated chains. According to the authors, the approach could potentially be generalized to other disease states and immunological phenotypes. In a later analysis, TCR association rates were found to vary across HLA loci, with the most associated TCRs seen for DRB1 alleles and the fewest for HLA-C alleles. In vitro tests confirmed that three of the cytomegalovirus-associated TCR beta chains recognize cytomegalovirus antigens.

Turning to this clone: It lacks a known antigen. Within one base of it there is no much larger clone, and no base qualities were kept.

The sample consisted of PBMCs. The chain couples TRBV7-8 to TRBJ2-5, with TRBD2 perhaps the D gene, on 5 matching bases. The receptor's source is a male donor in good health and CMV-seropositive. The CDR3 region has the sequence CASSLRALGETQYF. The sequenced DNA: TGTGCCAGCAGCTTGCGGGCCCTCGGGGAGACCCAGTACTTC.